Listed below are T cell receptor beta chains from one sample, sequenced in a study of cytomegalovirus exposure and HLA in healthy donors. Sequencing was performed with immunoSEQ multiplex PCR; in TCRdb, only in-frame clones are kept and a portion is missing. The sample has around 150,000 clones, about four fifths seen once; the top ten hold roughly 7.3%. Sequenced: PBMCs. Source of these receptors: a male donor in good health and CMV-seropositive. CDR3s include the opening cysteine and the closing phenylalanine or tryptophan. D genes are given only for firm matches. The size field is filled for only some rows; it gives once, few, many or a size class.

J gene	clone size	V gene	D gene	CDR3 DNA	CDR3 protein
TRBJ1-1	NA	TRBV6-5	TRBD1	TGTGCCAGCACCGACGGGACAGGGACACCAATGGCTTTCTTT	CASTDGTGTPMAFF
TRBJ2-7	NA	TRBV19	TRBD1	TGTGCCAGTAGCTGGGGACAGGGGATTCACGAGCAGTACTTC	CASSWGQGIHEQYF
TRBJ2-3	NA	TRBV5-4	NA	TGTGCCAGCAGCGCGGGCCTTGATCGCACAGATACGCAGTATTTT	CASSAGLDRTDTQYF
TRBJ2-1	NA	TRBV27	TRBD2	TGTGCCAGCAGGTTACTAGCGGGGGCCTGGTATGAGCAGTTCTTC	CASRLLAGAWYEQFF
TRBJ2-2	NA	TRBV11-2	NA	TGTGCCAGCAGCTTCCTGTTGGCAGGGTCATCCGGGGAGCTGTTTTTT	CASSFLLAGSSGELFF
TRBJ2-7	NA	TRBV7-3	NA	TGTGCCAGCAGCCCGGACGGGGGATTAAGCTCCTACGAGCAGTACTTC	CASSPDGGLSSYEQYF
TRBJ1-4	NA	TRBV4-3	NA	TGCGCCAGCAGCCGCCAGACCGGGGCTAATGAAAAACTGTTTTTT	CASSRQTGANEKLFF
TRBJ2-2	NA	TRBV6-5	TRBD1	TGTGCCAGCAGTTTCACAGGGGAAAACACCGGGGAGCTGTTTTTT	CASSFTGENTGELFF
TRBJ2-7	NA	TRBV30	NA	TGTGCCTGGAGTGTAGGACACAACTACGAGCAGTACTTC	CAWSVGHNYEQYF
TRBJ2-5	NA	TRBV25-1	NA	TGTGCCAGCAGTGAATCCCAGGGGGGCCAAGAGACCCAGTACTTC	CASSESQGGQETQYF
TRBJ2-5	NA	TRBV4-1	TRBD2	TGCGCCAGCAGCCAAGAATCTCTAGCGGGGGGCCTATCGGAGACCCAGTACTTC	CASSQESLAGGLSETQYF
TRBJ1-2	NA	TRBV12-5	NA	TGTGCTAGTGGTTTTACAGGGTCTAGGGGCTACACCTTC	CASGFTGSRGYTF
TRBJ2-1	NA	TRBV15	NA	TGTGCCACCAGCAGAGACCGAGACTTCCGCTTTGAGCAGTTCTTC	CATSRDRDFRFEQFF
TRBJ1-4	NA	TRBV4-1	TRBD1	TGCGCCAGCAGCCCGGACAGGGGTGGGATAGATGAAAAACTGTTTTTT	CASSPDRGGIDEKLFF
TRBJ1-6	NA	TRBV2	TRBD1	TGTGCCAGCAGTGAAGGTACAGGGGGAAGGTCACCCCTCCACTTT	CASSEGTGGRSPLHF
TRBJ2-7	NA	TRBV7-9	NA	TGTGCCAGCAGCTTAATAGAGGTAAACGAGCAGTACTTC	CASSLIEVNEQYF
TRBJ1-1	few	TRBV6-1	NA	TGTGCCAGCAGTTCTACAGCGAACACTGAAGCTTTCTTT	CASSSTANTEAFF
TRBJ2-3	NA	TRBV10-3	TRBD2	TGTGCCATCGCAGCGGGGGAGCATACAGATACGCAGTATTTT	CAIAAGEHTDTQYF
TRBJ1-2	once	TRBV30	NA	TGTGCCTGGAGGGGGGGGCGCGGTGGCTACACCTTC	CAWRGGRGGYTF
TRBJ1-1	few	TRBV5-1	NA	TGCGCCAGCAGCTTGTGGGGCACTCAGGGGAAAGCTTTCTTT	CASSLWGTQGKAFF